This T cell receptor (beta chain) was observed in a study of CD4 T cells in relation to SARS-CoV-2 and coronaviruses. Study-wide background: ViraFEST: approximately 10-day antigen culture of PBMCs, then TCR beta CDR3 sequencing.

The trim removed 4 bases at V and 1 base at J, leaving 3 bases unmatched. This CDR3 comprises 15 residues. CDR1 and CDR2 (germline): SGHRS, YFSETQ. Before the COVID-19 pandemic, during about 2010-2019, CD4+ T cells were taken from unexposed donors. Isolation of CD4+ T cells took place after approximately 11 days in culture. Sequencing was performed with immunoSEQ multiplex PCR; in TCRdb, only in-frame clones are kept and a portion is missing. Among nearly 20,000 clones listed, approximately 80% were seen once. This clone has only a few counts. What it recognizes is unknown. The sequence was collected from a human donor in good health. The V and J genes are TRBV5-1 and TRBJ1-1, with 11 bases identical to TRBD1. Sequencing used CD4+ T cells from PBMCs, cultured in vitro. This CDR3 is CASSKDRGPNTEAFF. CDR3 DNA sequence: TGCGCCAGCAGCAAGGACAGGGGGCCGAACACTGAAGCTTTCTTT.